This T cell receptor beta chain came from a study of T cells in Graves' hyperthyroidism and ophthalmopathy. Study overall: It was at initial diagnosis, before any treatment, that peripheral blood was collected. Study conclusions and caveats: The model identified upcoming ophthalmopathy a median about 7.1 months ahead of onset. Within blood appeared most thyroid clonotypes that had expanded above 0.001.

This clonotype has more than one count but fewer than ten. Its antigen is currently unknown. Per germline, CDR1 SGHDT and CDR2 YYEEEE. V shed 4 bases and J 2 bases; nucleotides not matched to a gene: 5. The CDR3 consists of 15 residues. Using RNA transcripts as the source, TCR beta CDR3 regions were amplified. The HTBI set primed first-round TCR CDR3 RT-PCR. TCRdb ran MiXCR on the multiplex PCR reads and lists one entry per CDR3 protein. The sample contains under 350,000 distinct CDR3 sequences, 21% of which appear only once. The origin of this receptor is a woman aged 50 to 60 with Graves' hyperthyroidism. The material sequenced was blood. The gene calls are TRBV5-6 and TRBJ2-1; 8 bases align to TRBD2. Written as DNA, the CDR3 is TGTGCCAGCAGCATGGGACTAGGGACCTACAATGAGCAGTTCTTC. Its protein is CASSMGLGTYNEQFF.